This T cell receptor (beta chain) was sequenced for a study of CD8 T cells in ankylosing spondylitis. V was pared by 1 base and J by 2 bases, with 9 bases between. The CDR3 runs to 15 residues. The germline V gene has CDR1 LNHNV and CDR2 YYDKDF (reference sequence). This clonotype appeared a few times. The antigen is undetermined. TCRdb passed the 5' RACE reads through MiXCR, listing each CDR3 protein once. This sample yields about 260,000 distinct CDR3 sequences, of which 20% are seen a single time; roughly 8% belongs to the top ten. Notes on the study in general: What seemed typical of ankylosing spondylitis blood was a TCR beta motif built from eight highly homologous variants.

The sample comprised blood, either unsorted or a sorted T cell fraction (not recorded which). The rearrangement joins TRBV15 to TRBJ2-1; perhaps TRBD2 as D (6 bases). The clonotype originates from a male donor with ankylosing spondylitis or in good health (not recorded which). CDR3 amino acids: CATSRGLETYNEQFF. CDR3 bases: TGTGCCACCAGCAGAGGACTAGAGACCTACAATGAGCAGTTCTTC.